Shown below are 27 T cell receptor beta chains from a single sample sequenced in a study of T-cell memory formation after mild COVID-19. In TCRdb, the 5' RACE reads were re-called with MiXCR into one record per CDR3 protein. The sample contains tens of thousands of distinct CDR3 sequences, about 16% of which appear only once. Sequenced: PBMCs or a T cell subset sorted from them (not recorded which). All receptors come from an adult who had mild COVID-19 (a few samples of this study predate the infection). Cell type and time point are not known.

This clonotype came up many times. The chain is built from TRBV11-2 and TRBJ2-1, with D perhaps TRBD1 (6 bases). The germline V and J ends were trimmed by 5 bases and 5 bases, with 16 bases remaining between them. The CDR3 extends over 15 amino acids. Germline V gives CDR1 SGHAT, CDR2 FQNNGV. The CDR3 region is CASSLQGWRDNEQFF. In DNA form, the CDR3 reads TGTGCCAGCAGCCTACAGGGTTGGAGAGACAATGAGCAGTTCTTC.

The rearrangement joins TRBV28 to TRBJ2-4; D gene ambiguous. There are 15 residues in the CDR3. The germline V and J ends were trimmed by 5 bases and 8 bases, with 19 bases remaining between them. Germline values: CDR1 MDHEN, CDR2 SYDVKM. The CDR3 loop reads CASSDPSERGDIQYF. The CDR3 DNA is TGTGCCAGCAGTGACCCCTCCGAGAGAGGTGACATTCAGTACTTC.

This clonotype was counted ten times or more. The V call is TRBV7-9, the J call TRBJ1-6; D is uncertain. CDR3 length: 12 amino acids. Germline V gene sequence: CDR1 SEHNR, CDR2 FQNEAQ (reference sequence). The V end lost 6 bases, the J end lost 9 bases, and 9 bases lay between the germline ends. The CDR3 region has the DNA TGTGCCAGCAGTACCGAGGGTTCACCCCTCCACTTT. This encodes CASSTEGSPLHF.

This clonotype appeared many times. The chain recombines TRBV4-2 with TRBJ2-6, with D possibly matching TRBD2 (6 bases). Germline V gene sequence: CDR1 LGHNA, CDR2 YNFKEQ. The CDR3 runs to 16 residues. Trimming stripped 0 bases from V and 2 bases from J, with 8 bases between. The DNA of the CDR3 is TGTGCCAGCAGCCAAGAGGGGACTCCTGGGGCCAACGTCCTGACTTTC. Its protein is CASSQEGTPGANVLTF.

This clonotype showed up many times. V usage is TRBV7-9 and J usage is TRBJ2-1; either TRBD1 or TRBD2 may fit D (5 bases each). The germline CDR1 and CDR2 sequences are SEHNR and FQNEAQ (reference sequence). The CDR3 length is 14 residues. Between the trimmed V and J ends, which lost 6 bases and 4 bases, there was a span of 13 bases. CDR3 bases: TGTGCCAGCAGTCAAGACGAGGGGTACAATGAGCAGTTCTTC. It encodes CASSQDEGYNEQFF.

This clonotype was detected a few times. The chain combines TRBV25-1 with TRBJ1-1; the D gene is possibly TRBD1 (5 bases). V was trimmed by 2 bases and J by 14 bases, leaving 27 bases between them. Germline loops: CDR1 MGHDK, CDR2 SYGVNS. This CDR3 region has 16 residues. This chain's CDR3 is CASSEPTPRPQTGTFF. The DNA of the CDR3 is TGTGCCAGCAGTGAACCGACCCCAAGACCTCAAACCGGGACCTTCTTT.

This chain joins TRBV7-9 and TRBJ1-1; unclear D gene. The CDR3 is made up of 16 amino acids. Germline loops: CDR1 SEHNR, CDR2 FQNEAQ (reference sequence). V was cut by 5 bases and J by 3 bases, with 19 bases left in between. CDR3 protein: CASSPYNIQAYTEAFF. The CDR3 DNA is TGTGCCAGCAGCCCATACAACATCCAGGCGTACACTGAAGCTTTCTTT.

In its sample, this clonotype was seen many times. The J gene is TRBJ2-2, the V gene TRBV7-2; D remains ambiguous. From germline, CDR1 is SGHTA and CDR2 FQGNSA. V was trimmed by 5 bases and J by 1 base, leaving 11 bases between them. This CDR3 region has 15 residues. CDR3: CASSTPVLNTGELFF. The CDR3 DNA follows: TGTGCCAGCAGCACCCCAGTCTTGAACACCGGGGAGCTGTTTTTT. The full variable domain, in which reference TRBV7-2 and TRBJ2-2 provide the parts outside the CDR3, is GAGVSQSPSNKVTEKGKDVELRCDPISGHTALYWYRQSLGQGLEFLIYFQGNSAPDKSGLPSDRFSAERTGGSVSTLTIQRTQQEDSAVYLCASSTPVLNTGELFFGEGSRLTVL.

This clonotype was seen repeatedly, ten times or more. V and J are TRBV2 and TRBJ2-2; D call uncertain. V shed 0 bases and J shed 3 bases, with 5 bases lying between them. The CDR3 totals 14 residues. Germline V CDR1 and CDR2: SNHLY, FYNNEI. CDR3 DNA: TGTGCCAGCAGTGAAGCTGGGTACACCGGGGAGCTGTTTTTT. The encoded protein is CASSEAGYTGELFF.

The J gene is TRBJ1-1, the V gene TRBV6-6; D gene ambiguous. The V gene's germline CDR1 is MNHNY and CDR2 SVGAGI (reference sequence). The germline V and J ends were trimmed by 2 bases and 0 bases, with 7 bases remaining between them. The CDR3 extends over 14 amino acids. CDR3 residues: CASSYELMNTEAFF. The CDR3 DNA reads as TGTGCCAGCAGTTACGAGTTAATGAACACTGAAGCTTTCTTT.

This clonotype was counted many times. This chain connects TRBV7-2 to TRBJ2-7, with D hard to call. CDR1 is SGHTA and CDR2 is FQGNSA in the germline V gene. Trimming took 1 base from V and 0 from J, leaving 10 bases between them. The CDR3 consists of 15 residues. The CDR3 DNA is TGTGCCAGCAGCTTAGGACCATTCGCCTCCTACGAGCAGTACTTC. Amino acid sequence: CASSLGPFASYEQYF.

This clonotype was found many times. The rearrangement joins TRBV27 to TRBJ1-1, with D possibly being TRBD1 (5 bases). Germline V gene data show CDR1 as MNHEY and CDR2 as SMNVEV (reference sequence). The CDR3 is 13 amino acids. Trimming removed 3 bases from V and 5 bases from J, with 10 bases in between. The CDR3 DNA sequence: TGTGCCAGCAGTTTCTCCCGGGGGACTGAAGCTTTCTTT. Amino acids: CASSFSRGTEAFF.

This clonotype was seen a few times. V is TRBV6-4 and J is TRBJ2-3; possibly TRBD2 for D (6 bases). Germline CDR1 reads MRHNA; CDR2 reads SNTAGT. V shed 5 bases and J shed 4 bases, with 16 bases lying between them. The CDR3 extends over 15 amino acids. CDR3 nucleotides: TGTGCCAGCAGTCCCCAGCTAGCGAGTTCAGATACGCAGTATTTT. Residues: CASSPQLASSDTQYF.

There are many counts of this clonotype. The chain carries TRBV20-1 and TRBJ1-2; D might be TRBD1 (5 bases). CDR1 and CDR2 (germline): DFQATT, SNEGSKA (reference sequence). The CDR3 spans 11 residues. Trimming left V 8 bases short and J 2 bases short, with 9 bases between. As DNA, the CDR3 is TGCAGTACAGGAGAAAACTATGGCTACACCTTC. It is translated as CSTGENYGYTF.

There are many counts of this clonotype. This chain connects TRBV6-2 or TRBV6-3 to TRBJ2-7; weak D call: TRBD2 (5 bases). Germline V lookup: CDR1 MNHEY, CDR2 SVGEGT. V was clipped by 7 bases and J by 7 bases, with 20 bases between them. The CDR3 contains 14 residues. The CDR3 is CASTKGGKTNEQYF. DNA of the CDR3: TGTGCCAGCACCAAGGGCGGAAAGACTAATGAGCAGTACTTC.

This clonotype was seen ten or more times. CDR3 in amino acids: CASSLQVSGELFF. The CDR3 DNA reads TGCGCCAGCAGCTTACAGGTGTCCGGGGAGCTGTTTTTT. The chain joins TRBV5-1 to TRBJ2-2; tentatively, D is TRBD1 (5 bases). V lost 2 bases to trimming and J lost 6 bases, with 8 bases between them. The germline V gene encodes CDR1 SGHRS and CDR2 YFSETQ. The length of the CDR3 is 13 residues.

The chain combines TRBV7-8 with TRBJ2-3, with 10 bases aligning to TRBD2. The CDR3 spans 15 residues. Germline V gene data show CDR1 as SGHVS and CDR2 as FQNEAQ. J was trimmed by 6 bases and V by 5 bases; bases with no gene match: 8. In nucleotides, the CDR3 is TGTGCCAGCAGCCCCCAGCGGGGGGGCCGTGATACGCAGTATTTT. Protein product: CASSPQRGGRDTQYF.

The count of this clonotype is one. The chain has TRBV12-3 or TRBV12-4 and TRBJ2-7; 8 bases line up with TRBD2. This CDR3 is 12 amino acids long. Trimming removed 5 bases from V and 5 bases from J; junction bases left unmatched: 2. Here the CDR3 DNA reads TGTGCCAGCAGTCTTAGCGGGAACGAGCAGTACTTC. As protein: CASSLSGNEQYF.

This clonotype was counted ten times or more. The rearrangement links TRBV5-5 to TRBJ1-2; no clear D. CDR3 length: 15 amino acids. Germline V gene data show CDR1 as SGHKS and CDR2 as YYEKEE (reference sequence). Trimming removed 0 bases from V and 0 bases from J, with 9 bases in between. The CDR3 DNA follows: TGTGCCAGCAGCTTGGACTGGGGAGCTAACTATGGCTACACCTTC. This translates into CASSLDWGANYGYTF.

This chain connects TRBV4-1 to TRBJ2-3; D perhaps matches TRBD2 (5 bases). Trimming removed 3 bases at V and 2 bases at J, with 18 bases between. CDR1 is MGHRA and CDR2 is YSYEKL in the germline V gene. CDR3 length: 17 amino acids. DNA for the CDR3: TGCGCCAGCAGCCACAGAGACCAGCGGAAAAACACAGATACGCAGTATTTT. It codes for CASSHRDQRKNTDTQYF.

CDR3 protein: CASTTLAEPVYEQYF. The CDR3 DNA follows: TGTGCCAGCACCACACTAGCGGAGCCCGTATACGAGCAGTACTTC. The rearrangement links TRBV6-2 or TRBV6-3 to TRBJ2-7; 8 positions agree with TRBD2. The CDR3 runs to 15 residues. Germline CDR1 reads MNHEY; CDR2 reads SVGEGT. The V segment lost 7 bases and the J segment 4 bases; nucleotides outside the gene matches: 12.

The table lists this clonotype with a few counts. This chain joins TRBV6-2 or TRBV6-3 and TRBJ1-1; weak D call: TRBD1 (5 bases). CDR3 length equals 15 residues. Between the trimmed V and J ends, which lost 6 bases and 1 base, there was a span of 15 bases. The V gene's germline CDR1 is MNHEY and CDR2 SVGEGT. The CDR3 sequence is CASSKVGRTNTEAFF. In DNA, the CDR3 is TGTGCCAGCAGCAAAGTGGGACGGACGAACACTGAAGCTTTCTTT.

The sample holds many counts of this clonotype. The chain employs TRBV19 and TRBJ2-3, with 7 positions matching TRBD2. V was clipped by 5 bases and J by 3 bases; unmatched bases: 8. This CDR3 comprises 15 residues. The germline gives CDR1 LNHDA, CDR2 SQIVND (reference sequence). The CDR3: CASSASLAETDTQYF. The CDR3 DNA reads TGTGCCAGTAGTGCTAGCCTAGCGGAAACAGATACGCAGTATTTT.

In its sample, this clonotype was seen many times. The gene calls are TRBV7-3 and TRBJ2-3; D is undetermined. V was cut by 5 bases and J by 2 bases, with 5 bases left in between. The CDR3 consists of 12 residues. Germline V gives CDR1 SGHTA, CDR2 FQGTGA. CDR3: CASSPNTDTQYF. CDR3 DNA sequence: TGTGCCAGCAGCCCCAACACAGATACGCAGTATTTT.

The chain uses TRBV19 and TRBJ2-3, with D perhaps TRBD1 (5 bases). Germline V gene sequence: CDR1 LNHDA, CDR2 SQIVND (reference sequence). The CDR3 totals 15 residues. V lost 3 bases and J lost 0, with 10 bases in between. CDR3 bases: TGTGCCAGTAGTATGACAGTCACTAGCACAGATACGCAGTATTTT. Residues: CASSMTVTSTDTQYF.

This clonotype was observed many times. The rearrangement joins TRBV5-1 to TRBJ1-6; TRBD1 matches 7 bases. Germline assignment: CDR1 SGHRS and CDR2 YFSETQ. Trimming removed 3 bases from V and 7 bases from J; junction bases left unmatched: 4. This CDR3 comprises 14 residues. Here the CDR3 DNA reads TGCGCCAGCAGCTCAGGGGGACCGAATTCACCCCTCCACTTT. Translating gives CASSSGGPNSPLHF.

This clonotype was counted ten times or more. CDR3 sequence reads: CSGNWGYDFVGETQYF. The DNA for the CDR3 is TGCAGCGGAAATTGGGGGTATGACTTCGTGGGAGAGACCCAGTACTTC. The gene calls are TRBV29-1 and TRBJ2-5; the D call may be TRBD1 or TRBD2 (5 bases each). Germline V gene lookup returns CDR1 SQVTM and CDR2 ANQGSEA. V was clipped by 7 bases and J by 4 bases, with 25 bases between them. This CDR3 has 16 amino acids. The full variable domain, rest sourced from reference TRBV29-1 and TRBJ2-5, is SAVISQKPSRDICQRGTSLTIQCQVDSQVTMMFWYRQQPGQSLTLIATANQGSEATYESGFVIDKFPISRPNLTFSTLTVSNMSPEDSSIYLCSGNWGYDFVGETQYFGPGTRLLVL.